This T cell receptor (beta chain) was captured by sequencing in a study of cytomegalovirus exposure and HLA in healthy donors. With 60 Vbeta and 13 Jbeta primers, the PCR was carried out. Only in-frame clones appear in the TCRdb table, and some are missing; sequencing was by immunoSEQ multiplex PCR. The data hold 50,000 to 55,000 clones, with 65% to 85% observed a single time. Per germline, CDR1 SQVTM and CDR2 ANQGSEA. The CDR3 covers 12 residues. With 7 bases clipped from V and 3 bases from J, the junction kept 3 bases outside the gene matches. The sequenced sample consisted of PBMCs. The chain has TRBV29-1 and TRBJ2-7; 10 nucleotides agree with TRBD1. This TCR was recovered from a boy aged 5-17 years in good health and CMV-seropositive. CDR3 residues: CSGQGANYEQYF. The CDR3 DNA reads TGCAGCGGACAGGGGGCTAACTACGAGCAGTACTTC.